What follows are 27 T cell receptor beta chains derived from one specimen sequenced in a study of T-cell memory formation after mild COVID-19 (TCRdb year 2021). Library method: 5' RACE. Sequenced on an Illumina NovaSeq 6000. TCRdb trimmed public reads at Q25 via fastp, called clones via MiXCR and kept in-frame beta chains. Under each unique CDR3 protein, matching rows form one entry showing the most common genes and DNA. The sample table lists 400,000 to 500,000 distinct CDR3 sequences, 20% of them with a count of one. Roughly 8% of the sample is held by the ten biggest clonotypes. The sequencing input was PBMCs or a T cell subset sorted from them (not recorded which). Receptors originate from an adult woman who had mild COVID-19 (a few samples of this study predate the infection). The sample titles of this study are shuffled in the database, so cell type and time point are left out; the donor was told from shared clones.

This clonotype has only a few counts. The chain has TRBV12-3 or TRBV12-4 and TRBJ2-5; 9 positions agree with TRBD2. There are 15 residues in the CDR3. V was pared by 3 bases and J by 5 bases, with 7 bases of the junction left unmatched. The CDR3 sequence is CASSFLAGVGETQYF. CDR3 coding DNA: TGTGCCAGCAGTTTTTTAGCGGGGGTCGGGGAGACCCAGTACTTC.

This clonotype came up many times. The chain couples TRBV7-9 to TRBJ2-5; the D gene is possibly TRBD1 (6 bases). The V end was cut by 5 bases, the J end by 7 bases, with 11 bases between. CDR3 length: 12 residues. From germline, CDR1 is SEHNR and CDR2 FQNEAQ (reference sequence). The CDR3 DNA is TGTGCCAGCAGCCAGGGGCCTCGGACCCAGTACTTC. This translates into CASSQGPRTQYF.

The chain uses TRBV27 and TRBJ2-3, with D possibly being TRBD2 (6 bases). The V and J ends lost 7 bases and 2 bases respectively, with 13 bases between them. Germline V CDR1 and CDR2: MNHEY, SMNVEV (reference sequence). CDR3 length equals 14 residues. This chain's CDR3 is CASNSAGLTDTQYF. DNA of the CDR3: TGTGCCAGCAACTCGGCGGGGCTCACAGATACGCAGTATTTT.

This clonotype was observed many times. The rearrangement uses TRBV5-1 and TRBJ2-3; 10 bases map to TRBD2. The germline V gene encodes CDR1 SGHRS and CDR2 YFSETQ. Losses at the gene ends were 0 bases for V and 2 bases for J; bases not matched to a gene: 15. The CDR3 has 20 amino acids. CDR3 amino acids: CASSLEPVRTSGSLTDTQYF. For the CDR3, the DNA is TGCGCCAGCAGCTTGGAACCCGTAAGGACTAGCGGCTCCCTCACAGATACGCAGTATTTT.

The chain recombines TRBV7-3 with TRBJ2-7, with TRBD1 identical over 9 bases. The CDR3 has 15 amino acids. The V gene's germline CDR1 is SGHTA and CDR2 FQGTGA. V shed 5 bases and J 3 bases; nucleotides not matched to a gene: 8. CDR3 nucleotides: TGTGCCAGCAGCCAGGGACAGGGAATCGGCTACGAGCAGTACTTC. Translating gives CASSQGQGIGYEQYF.

The CDR3 DNA sequence: TGTGCCAGCAGCCGAGCGGGGACTTACGAGCAGTACTTC. This translates into CASSRAGTYEQYF. The chain links TRBV27 to TRBJ2-7, with 7 positions matching TRBD2. The V segment lost 6 bases and the J segment 4 bases; nucleotides outside the gene matches: 6. This CDR3 has 13 amino acids. The germline V gene has CDR1 MNHEY and CDR2 SMNVEV (reference sequence).

In its sample, this clonotype was seen a few times. V and J are TRBV6-5 and TRBJ2-3; the match to TRBD2 covers 8 bases. The junction had 1 base not matched to a gene; V was cut back by 0 bases and J by 5 bases. CDR1 and CDR2 (germline): MNHEY, SVGAGI. The CDR3 length is 14 residues. For the CDR3, the DNA is TGTGCCAGCAGTTACTCCCTAGCGGGAGATACGCAGTATTTT. Protein sequence: CASSYSLAGDTQYF.

This clonotype was recorded at least ten times. The chain links TRBV5-6 to TRBJ1-1; possibly TRBD1 for D (5 bases). Germline loops: CDR1 SGHDT, CDR2 YYEEEE. The CDR3 is made up of 14 amino acids. Trimming took off 4 bases at V and 0 bases at J, with 10 bases between the two ends. This CDR3 is CASSLTDLNTEAFF. DNA of the CDR3: TGTGCCAGCAGCCTGACAGACCTGAACACTGAAGCTTTCTTT.

This clonotype was seen at least ten times. The chain is built from TRBV2 and TRBJ2-7; no definite D call. CDR1 is SNHLY, CDR2 FYNNEI, per germline. The CDR3 spans 12 residues. V was cut by 7 bases and J by 2 bases, with 9 bases left in between. CDR3 amino acids: CASTLLTYEQYF. CDR3 nucleotides: TGTGCCAGCACCTTACTTACCTACGAGCAGTACTTC.

This chain joins TRBV18 and TRBJ2-7, with D unclear. The V gene's germline CDR1 is KGHSH and CDR2 LQKENI. V was clipped by 2 bases and J by 0 bases, with 8 bases between them. The CDR3 extends over 14 amino acids. The CDR3 DNA reads TGTGCCAGCTCACCAATGGACGCCTCCTACGAGCAGTACTTC. Residues: CASSPMDASYEQYF.

The gene calls are TRBV7-6 and TRBJ1-4, with 10 positions matching TRBD1. Germline trimming cut 2 bases from V and 8 bases from J; bases unmatched to any gene: 8. CDR3 length: 16 residues. Germline V lookup: CDR1 SGHVS, CDR2 FNYEAQ. This chain's CDR3 is CASSLMGQGLREKLFF. CDR3 DNA: TGTGCCAGCAGCTTAATGGGACAGGGGTTGAGGGAAAAACTGTTTTTT.

The rearrangement uses TRBV12-3 or TRBV12-4 and TRBJ2-7; 13 bases are a match to TRBD2. With 5 bases clipped from V and 9 bases from J, the junction kept 13 bases outside the gene matches. This CDR3 has 16 residues. CDR3 sequence reads: CASSAQLAGGSPGQYF. The DNA of the CDR3 is TGTGCCAGCAGTGCCCAACTAGCGGGGGGGTCCCCGGGGCAGTACTTC.

This clonotype was counted between two and nine times. CDR3 in DNA: TGTGCCAGCAGCTTAGGATGGGGTAGCTCCTACAATGAGCAGTTCTTC. As protein: CASSLGWGSSYNEQFF. The V and J genes are TRBV11-2 and TRBJ2-1; no reliable D call. Germline lookup yields CDR1 SGHAT and CDR2 FQNNGV. CDR3 length equals 16 residues. Trimming took off 1 base at V and 0 bases at J, with 10 bases between the two ends.

The CDR3 reads CSARDTRSGANVLTF. DNA for the CDR3: TGCAGTGCTAGGGACACTAGATCTGGGGCCAACGTCCTGACTTTC. V gene TRBV20-1 combines with J gene TRBJ2-6; the D gene could be TRBD1 or TRBD2 (5 bases each). This CDR3 has 15 amino acids. Trimming stripped 3 bases from V and 1 base from J, with 10 bases between. The germline V gene has CDR1 DFQATT and CDR2 SNEGSKA (reference sequence).

This clonotype occurred a few times. The gene calls are TRBV29-1 and TRBJ2-7; 9 nucleotides line up with TRBD2. The CDR3 extends over 14 amino acids. Trimming took 6 bases from V and 1 from J; bases not matched to a gene: 7. Germline loops: CDR1 SQVTM, CDR2 ANQGSEA. The CDR3 DNA reads TGCAGCGTCGCCACGGGACTAGCATCCTACGAGCAGTACTTC. As protein: CSVATGLASYEQYF.

The chain recombines TRBV6-5 with TRBJ2-5, with D maybe TRBD2 (5 bases). Trimming took 2 bases from V and 2 from J, leaving 12 bases between them. CDR3 length: 15 amino acids. Per the germline V gene, CDR1 is MNHEY and CDR2 is SVGAGI. The CDR3 sequence is CASSYGGLRQETQYF. As DNA, the CDR3 is TGTGCCAGCAGTTACGGAGGACTCCGACAAGAGACCCAGTACTTC.

This clonotype was picked up many times. This sequence joins TRBV12-3 or TRBV12-4 and TRBJ2-1; maybe TRBD2 (5 bases). This CDR3 has 14 residues. Deletions cut 6 bases from V and 0 bases from J, with 9 bases between. In DNA, the CDR3 is TGTGCCAGCAGCCCGGGGAGCTCCTACAATGAGCAGTTCTTC. Residues: CASSPGSSYNEQFF.

The V call is TRBV7-8, the J call TRBJ2-5; 10 bases are a match to TRBD2. CDR3 size: 15 residues. The germline CDR1 and CDR2 sequences are SGHVS and FQNEAQ. J was trimmed by 7 bases and V by 7 bases; bases with no gene match: 12. The CDR3 nucleotides are TGTGCCAGCATTTCTAGCGGGAGTTGGGGCGGGACCCAGTACTTC. It is translated as CASISSGSWGGTQYF.

In its sample, this clonotype was seen a few times. The CDR3 nucleotides read TGTGCCAGCAGCTTAGCAGGGGAGTGGAACACCATATATTTT. Translating gives CASSLAGEWNTIYF. This chain links TRBV11-3 with TRBJ1-3, with a possible D match to TRBD1 (6 bases). From germline, CDR1 is SGHNT and CDR2 YENEEA. Trimming pared 1 base from V and 7 bases from J, leaving 11 bases between. CDR3 length: 14 residues.

This clonotype was observed a few times. V is TRBV12-3 or TRBV12-4 and J is TRBJ2-2; the D gene could be TRBD1 or TRBD2 (5 bases each). V was shortened by 5 bases and J by 6 bases, with 13 bases between the two germline ends. The CDR3 runs 14 residues. In DNA, the CDR3 is TGTGCCAGCAGTCTCCCCTTGGGGGCCGGGGAGCTGTTTTTT. Its translation: CASSLPLGAGELFF.

The chain carries TRBV7-8 and TRBJ2-1, with unresolved D. Per germline, CDR1 SGHVS and CDR2 FQNEAQ. V was trimmed by 5 bases and J by 0 bases, leaving 11 bases between them. The CDR3 has 15 residues. The CDR3 here is CASSLGSSSYNEQFF. CDR3 in DNA: TGTGCCAGCAGCCTAGGGTCTAGCTCCTACAATGAGCAGTTCTTC.

In its sample, this clonotype was seen many times. This may come from a read error, since a much larger clone is one base off. The chain is built from TRBV7-2 and TRBJ1-3; D unclear. Germline values: CDR1 SGHTA, CDR2 FQGNSA. This CDR3 is built from 15 residues. The ends were cut back, 1 base at V and 2 bases at J, with 9 bases in the middle. Here the CDR3 reads CASSLDGSTGNTIYF. CDR3 bases: TGTGCCAGCAGCTTAGACGGGAGCACTGGAAACACCATATATTTT.

The rearrangement joins TRBV12-3 or TRBV12-4 to TRBJ1-2, with a tentative D call TRBD1 (5 bases). V gave up 5 bases and J gave up 3 bases, with 19 bases separating them. This CDR3 comprises 16 residues. In DNA form, the CDR3 reads TGTGCCAGCAGTGAGACGACAGCCGACTATTACTATGGCTACACCTTC. Protein: CASSETTADYYYGYTF.

The chain combines TRBV20-1 with TRBJ2-1; 11 bases line up with TRBD2. Unmatched junction bases numbered 0, after V lost 1 base and J lost 4 bases. The germline V gene encodes CDR1 DFQATT and CDR2 SNEGSKA (reference sequence). This CDR3 comprises 14 residues. CDR3 coding DNA: TGCAGTGCTAGAGGACTAGCGGGGTACAATGAGCAGTTCTTC. Encoded protein: CSARGLAGYNEQFF.

In this sample, this clonotype turned up a few times. The chain joins TRBV9 to TRBJ1-2; perhaps TRBD1 as D (5 bases). Trimming shortened V by 3 bases and J by 1 base, and 16 bases separated the two germline ends. Germline V gene data show CDR1 as SGDLS and CDR2 as YYNGEE. CDR3 length: 16 residues. This CDR3 is CASSETPGPLNYGYTF. The CDR3 nucleotides are TGTGCCAGCAGCGAGACCCCGGGACCACTTAACTATGGCTACACCTTC.

The rearrangement joins TRBV6-1 to TRBJ2-7; the D call may be TRBD1 or TRBD2 (5 bases each). Between the trimmed V and J ends, which lost 10 bases and 0 bases, there was a span of 13 bases. CDR3 length: 13 amino acids. Looked up from germline, CDR1 is MNHNS and CDR2 is SASEGT. The CDR3 reads CATSGTDSYEQYF. CDR3 in DNA: TGTGCCACGTCCGGGACGGACTCCTACGAGCAGTACTTC.

This clonotype was seen a few times. J is TRBJ1-2 and V is TRBV5-1; D uncertain. Germline loops: CDR1 SGHRS, CDR2 YFSETQ. The CDR3 spans 12 residues. Trimming took off 4 bases at V and 8 bases at J, with 12 bases between the two ends. In nucleotides, the CDR3 is TGCGCCAGCAGCACTGATGGGAAGGGCTACACCTTC. Its translation is CASSTDGKGYTF.